This TCR beta chain was sequenced in a study of T cell changes during pregnancy in multiple sclerosis. Between the trimmed V and J ends, which lost 4 bases and 5 bases, there was a span of 9 bases. Germline assignment: CDR1 SQVTM and CDR2 ANQGSEA. The CDR3 runs to 12 residues. This clone was detected only once. The data were produced by immunoSEQ multiplex PCR, yet TCRdb's version contains in-frame clones alone and is incomplete. Among around 41,000 clones listed, roughly 91% were seen once. Sample: PBMCs (not recorded whether the cells were cultured). The chain has TRBV29-1 and TRBJ2-1; D gene uncertain. The clonotype was recovered from a female donor with multiple sclerosis, enrolled in a pregnancy study. The CDR3 region is CSVVLPHNEQFF. CDR3 bases: TGCAGCGTTGTTTTACCCCACAATGAGCAGTTCTTC.